The T cell receptor beta chain described here comes from a study of cytomegalovirus exposure and HLA in healthy donors. PCR used 60 Vbeta primers and 13 Jbeta primers. Generated by immunoSEQ multiplex PCR, the TCRdb table keeps only in-frame clones and is missing some. The sample includes some 200,000 clones. Whole-study findings and limits: Later, an analysis showed that TCR beta chains associated with HLA were more clonally expanded than others that were equally common. In a later analysis, TCR beta V- and J-gene trimming was associated with a missense DCLRE1C variant.

Remarks on this clone: Its specificity is unknown.

The clonotype comes from a boy aged 5-17 years in good health and CMV-seronegative. The source material was PBMCs.

CDR3 DNA: TGTGCCAGCAGTATACTACAGGGAGTCTCGTATACCGAGCAGTACTTC. This gives the protein CASSILQGVSYTEQYF. This rearrangement joins TRBV27 to TRBJ2-7, with TRBD1 as a possible D gene (6 bases). V shed 5 bases and J shed 6 bases, with 23 bases lying between them. The CDR3 length is 16 residues. CDR1 is MNHEY and CDR2 is SMNVEV in the germline V gene (reference sequence).